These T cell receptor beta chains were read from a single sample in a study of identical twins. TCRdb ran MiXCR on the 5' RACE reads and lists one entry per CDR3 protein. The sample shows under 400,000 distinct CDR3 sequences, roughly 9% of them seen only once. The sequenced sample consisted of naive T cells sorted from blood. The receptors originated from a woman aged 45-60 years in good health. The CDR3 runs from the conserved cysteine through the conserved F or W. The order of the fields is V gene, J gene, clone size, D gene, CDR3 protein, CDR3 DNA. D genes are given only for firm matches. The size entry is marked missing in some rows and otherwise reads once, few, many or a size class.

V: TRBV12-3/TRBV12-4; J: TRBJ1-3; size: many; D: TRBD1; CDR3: CASSQGQGGGNTIYF; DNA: TGTGCCAGCAGCCAGGGACAGGGTGGTGGAAACACCATATATTTT
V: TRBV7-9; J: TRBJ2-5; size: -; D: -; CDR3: CASSLGDQGKQETQYF; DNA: TGTGCCAGCAGCTTGGGGGACCAGGGGAAACAAGAGACCCAGTACTTC
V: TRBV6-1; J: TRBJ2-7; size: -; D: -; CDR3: CASSDGGLYEQYF; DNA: TGTGCCAGCAGTGATGGGGGCCTCTACGAGCAGTACTTC
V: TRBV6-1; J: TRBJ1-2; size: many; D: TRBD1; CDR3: CASRSPLGTASNYGYTF; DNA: TGTGCCAGCAGGAGCCCTCTCGGGACAGCTTCTAACTATGGCTACACCTTC
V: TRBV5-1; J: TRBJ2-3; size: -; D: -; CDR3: CASSVRDGAAYF; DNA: TGCGCCAGCAGCGTCAGGGACGGGGCTGCGTATTTT
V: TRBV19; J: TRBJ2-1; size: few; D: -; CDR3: CASSIALGEQFF; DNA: TGTGCCAGTAGTATAGCCCTCGGGGAGCAGTTCTTC
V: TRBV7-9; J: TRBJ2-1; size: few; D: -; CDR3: CASSLTDSFYNEQFF; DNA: TGTGCCAGCAGCTTAACGGACTCCTTCTACAATGAGCAGTTCTTC
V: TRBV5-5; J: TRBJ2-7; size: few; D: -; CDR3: CASSLVRVPPYEQYF; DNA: TGTGCCAGCAGCTTGGTCCGGGTCCCACCCTACGAGCAGTACTTC
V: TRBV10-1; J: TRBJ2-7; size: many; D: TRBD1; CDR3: CASINRQGSYEQYF; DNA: TGCGCCAGCATAAACCGACAGGGTTCCTACGAGCAGTACTTC
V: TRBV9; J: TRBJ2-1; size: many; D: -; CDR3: CASSRRSSYNEQFF; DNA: TGTGCCAGCAGCCGACGGAGCTCCTACAATGAGCAGTTCTTC
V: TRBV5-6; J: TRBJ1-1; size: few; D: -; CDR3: CASSQGPANTEAFF; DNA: TGTGCCAGCAGCCAGGGACCCGCGAACACTGAAGCTTTCTTT
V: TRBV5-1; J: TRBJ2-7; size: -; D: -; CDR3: CASSWISNYEQYF; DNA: TGCGCCAGCAGCTGGATATCCAACTACGAGCAGTACTTC
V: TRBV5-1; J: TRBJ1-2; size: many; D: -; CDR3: CASSLLPSGGYGYTF; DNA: TGCGCCAGCAGCTTGTTGCCCTCAGGCGGCTATGGCTACACCTTC
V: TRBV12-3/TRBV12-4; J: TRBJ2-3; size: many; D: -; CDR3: CASSPYLARERTDTQYF; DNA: TGTGCCAGCAGTCCCTACCTAGCTCGGGAAAGAACAGATACGCAGTATTTT
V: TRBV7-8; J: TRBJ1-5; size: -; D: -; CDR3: CASSLAGGAQPQHF; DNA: TGTGCCAGCAGCTTAGCGGGAGGGGCCCAGCCCCAGCATTTT
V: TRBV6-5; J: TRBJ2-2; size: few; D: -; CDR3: CASSYSNVNTGELFF; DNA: TGTGCCAGCAGTTACTCGAACGTGAACACCGGGGAGCTGTTTTTT
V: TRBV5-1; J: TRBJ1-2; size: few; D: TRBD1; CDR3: CASSFTGDQIRSNYGYTF; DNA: TGCGCCAGCAGCTTCACAGGGGACCAAATTAGGAGTAACTATGGCTACACCTTC
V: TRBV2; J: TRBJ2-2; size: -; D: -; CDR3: CASKRGESNTGELFF; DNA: TGTGCCAGCAAGAGGGGAGAGTCGAACACCGGGGAGCTGTTTTTT
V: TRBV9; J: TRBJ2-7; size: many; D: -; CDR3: CASSAYGLDEQYF; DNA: TGTGCCAGCAGCGCCTACGGACTGGACGAGCAGTACTTC
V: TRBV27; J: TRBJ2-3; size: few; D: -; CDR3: CASSFFGSDTQYF; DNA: TGTGCCAGCAGTTTCTTCGGGTCAGATACGCAGTATTTT
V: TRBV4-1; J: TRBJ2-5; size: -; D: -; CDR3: CASSHTLAGETQYF; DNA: TGCGCCAGCAGCCACACCTTAGCAGGAGAGACCCAGTACTTC
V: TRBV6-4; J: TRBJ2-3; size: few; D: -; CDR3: CASSEASGARDTQYF; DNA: TGTGCCAGCAGTGAGGCCAGCGGAGCCCGAGATACGCAGTATTTT
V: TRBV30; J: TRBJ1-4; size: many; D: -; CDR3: CAWSVRGRVDEKLFF; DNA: TGTGCCTGGAGTGTAAGGGGCAGGGTGGATGAAAAACTGTTTTTT
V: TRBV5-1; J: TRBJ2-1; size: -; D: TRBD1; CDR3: CASSLSRTGGYNEQFF; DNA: TGCGCCAGCAGTCTCTCCAGGACAGGGGGATACAATGAGCAGTTCTTC
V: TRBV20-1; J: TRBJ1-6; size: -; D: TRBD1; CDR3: CSARASDREGSPLHF; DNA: TGCAGTGCTAGAGCTTCGGACAGGGAAGGTTCACCCCTCCACTTT
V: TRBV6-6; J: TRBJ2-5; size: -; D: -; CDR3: CASSAVPPETQYF; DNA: TGTGCCAGCAGTGCTGTCCCCCCAGAGACCCAGTACTTC
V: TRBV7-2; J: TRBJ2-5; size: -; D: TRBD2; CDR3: CASSPQLAGGQETQYF; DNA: TGTGCCAGCAGTCCTCAACTAGCGGGAGGACAAGAGACCCAGTACTTC
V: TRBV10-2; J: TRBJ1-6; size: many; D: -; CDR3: CASSEPAGTYNSPLHF; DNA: TGCGCCAGCAGCGAGCCTGCTGGTACCTATAATTCACCCCTCCACTTT
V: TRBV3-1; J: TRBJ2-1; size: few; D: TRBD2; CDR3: CASSLFPRWEGLSYNEQFF; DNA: TGTGCCAGCAGCCTATTTCCTCGGTGGGAGGGCCTCTCCTACAATGAGCAGTTCTTC
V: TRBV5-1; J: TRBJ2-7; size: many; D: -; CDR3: CASSLAGKGYEQYF; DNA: TGCGCCAGCAGCTTGGCCGGTAAGGGCTACGAGCAGTACTTC
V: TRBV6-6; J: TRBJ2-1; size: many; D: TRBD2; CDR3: CASSYPGTSGEDEQFF; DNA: TGTGCCAGCAGTTACCCCGGGACTAGCGGGGAGGATGAGCAGTTCTTC
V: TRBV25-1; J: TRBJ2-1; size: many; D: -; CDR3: CASSSSGTARSGVVF; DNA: TGTGCCAGCAGTTCATCCGGGACCGCACGATCAGGGGTTGTCTTC
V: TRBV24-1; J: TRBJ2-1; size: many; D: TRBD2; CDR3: CATSEGGFSYNEQFF; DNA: TGTGCCACCAGTGAGGGAGGGTTCTCCTACAATGAGCAGTTCTTC
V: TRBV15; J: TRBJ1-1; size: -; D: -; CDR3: CATSGPRLVNTEAFF; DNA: TGTGCCACCAGCGGTCCTCGTCTTGTGAACACTGAAGCTTTCTTT
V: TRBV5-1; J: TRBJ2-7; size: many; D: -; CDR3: CASSPRERIYEQYF; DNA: TGCGCCAGCAGCCCTCGGGAAAGAATTTACGAGCAGTACTTC
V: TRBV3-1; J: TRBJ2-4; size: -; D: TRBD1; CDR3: CASSPFLGQGAKLAKNIQYF; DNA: TGTGCCAGCAGCCCCTTCCTTGGACAGGGTGCAAAGCTAGCCAAAAACATTCAGTACTTC
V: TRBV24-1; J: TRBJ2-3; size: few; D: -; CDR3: CATSFGDTQYF; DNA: TGTGCCACCAGTTTCGGGGATACGCAGTATTTT
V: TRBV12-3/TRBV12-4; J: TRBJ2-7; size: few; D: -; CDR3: CASRQELTSYEQYF; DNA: TGTGCCAGCCGACAGGAGTTAACCTCCTACGAGCAGTACTTC
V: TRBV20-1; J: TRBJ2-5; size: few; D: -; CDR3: CSAGVRNLQETQYF; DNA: TGCAGTGCTGGCGTCCGGAACCTCCAAGAGACCCAGTACTTC
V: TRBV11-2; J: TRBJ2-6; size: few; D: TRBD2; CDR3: CASRPLAGERGANVLTF; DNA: TGTGCCAGCAGACCACTAGCGGGGGAGCGTGGGGCCAACGTCCTGACTTTC
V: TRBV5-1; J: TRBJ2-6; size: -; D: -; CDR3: CAGSPRPSGANVLTF; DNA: TGCGCCGGCAGCCCTCGCCCTTCTGGGGCCAACGTCCTGACTTTC
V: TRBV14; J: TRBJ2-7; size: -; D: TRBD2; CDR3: CASSQREGREQYF; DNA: TGTGCCAGCAGCCAGCGGGAGGGCCGCGAGCAGTACTTC
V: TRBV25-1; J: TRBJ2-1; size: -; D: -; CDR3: CASSDFIVGNEQFF; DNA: TGTGCCAGCAGTGATTTTATAGTAGGCAATGAGCAGTTCTTC
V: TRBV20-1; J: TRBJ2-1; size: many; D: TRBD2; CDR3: CSALSGSYNEQFF; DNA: TGCAGTGCTCTTAGCGGGAGTTACAATGAGCAGTTCTTC
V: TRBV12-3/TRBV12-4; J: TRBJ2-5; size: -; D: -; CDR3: CASSPVNRGETQYF; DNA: TGTGCCAGCAGCCCAGTAAATAGAGGGGAGACCCAGTACTTC
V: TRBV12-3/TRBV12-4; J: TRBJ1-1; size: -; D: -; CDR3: CASRGYWGNTEAFF; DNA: TGTGCCAGCCGTGGCTACTGGGGGAACACTGAAGCTTTCTTT
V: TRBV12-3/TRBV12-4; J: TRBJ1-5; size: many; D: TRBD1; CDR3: CASSLLGTEDQPQHF; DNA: TGTGCCAGCAGTTTATTGGGGACAGAGGATCAGCCCCAGCATTTT
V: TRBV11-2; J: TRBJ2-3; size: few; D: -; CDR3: CASSPTVGGLNF; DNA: TGTGCCAGCAGCCCCACCGTGGGGGGACTGAATTTT
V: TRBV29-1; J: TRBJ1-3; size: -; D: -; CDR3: CSVKQGVSGNTIYF; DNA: TGCAGCGTTAAACAGGGCGTTTCTGGAAACACCATATATTTT
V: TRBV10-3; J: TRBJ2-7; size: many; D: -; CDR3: CAISGTAYEQYF; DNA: TGTGCCATCAGTGGGACGGCCTACGAGCAGTACTTC
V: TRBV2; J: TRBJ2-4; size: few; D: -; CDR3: CASRPVTGGEGNIQYF; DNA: TGTGCCAGCCGCCCAGTGACAGGCGGGGAAGGAAACATTCAGTACTTC
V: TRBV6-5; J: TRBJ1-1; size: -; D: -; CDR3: CASSEWVNTEAFF; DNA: TGTGCCAGCAGTGAATGGGTGAACACTGAAGCTTTCTTT